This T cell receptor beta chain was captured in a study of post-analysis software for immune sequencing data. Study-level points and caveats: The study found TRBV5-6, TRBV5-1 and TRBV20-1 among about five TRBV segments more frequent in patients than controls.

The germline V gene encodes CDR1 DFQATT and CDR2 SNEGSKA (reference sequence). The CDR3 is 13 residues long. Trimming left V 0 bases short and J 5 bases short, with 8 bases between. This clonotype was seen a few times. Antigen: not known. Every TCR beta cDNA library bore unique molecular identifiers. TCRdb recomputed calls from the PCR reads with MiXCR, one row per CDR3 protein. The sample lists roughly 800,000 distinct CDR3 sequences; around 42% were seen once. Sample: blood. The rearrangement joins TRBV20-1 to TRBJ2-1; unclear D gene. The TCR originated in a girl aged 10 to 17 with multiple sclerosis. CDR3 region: CSARDPKNNEQFF. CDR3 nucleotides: TGCAGTGCTAGAGATCCGAAGAACAATGAGCAGTTCTTC.